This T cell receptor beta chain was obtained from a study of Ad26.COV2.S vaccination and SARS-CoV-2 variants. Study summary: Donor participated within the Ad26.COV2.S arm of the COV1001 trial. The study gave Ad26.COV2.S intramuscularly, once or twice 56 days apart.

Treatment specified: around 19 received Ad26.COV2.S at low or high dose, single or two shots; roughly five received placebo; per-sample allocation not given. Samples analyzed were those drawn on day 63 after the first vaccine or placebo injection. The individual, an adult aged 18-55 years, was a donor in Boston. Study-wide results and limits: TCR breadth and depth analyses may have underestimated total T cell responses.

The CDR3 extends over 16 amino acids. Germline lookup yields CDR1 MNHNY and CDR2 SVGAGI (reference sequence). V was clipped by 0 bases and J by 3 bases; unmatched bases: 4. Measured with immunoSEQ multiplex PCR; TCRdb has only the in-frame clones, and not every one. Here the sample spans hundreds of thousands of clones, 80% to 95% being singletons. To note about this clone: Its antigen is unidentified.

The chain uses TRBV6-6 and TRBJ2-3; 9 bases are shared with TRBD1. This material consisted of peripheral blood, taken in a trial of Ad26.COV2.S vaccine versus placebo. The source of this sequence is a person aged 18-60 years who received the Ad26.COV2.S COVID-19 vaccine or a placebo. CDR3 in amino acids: CASSYSPTGGTDTQYF. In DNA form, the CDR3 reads TGTGCCAGCAGTTACTCGCCGACAGGGGGGACAGATACGCAGTATTTT.